The 24 T cell receptor beta chains below come from one sample, sequenced in a study of cytomegalovirus exposure and HLA in healthy donors. In the PCR, 60 Vbeta and 13 Jbeta primers were used. Repertoires were generated with immunoSEQ multiplex PCR, while TCRdb's copy carries only in-frame clones and drops some. The table records 95,000 to 150,000 clones, approximately 8% of them present only once. The sequenced material came from PBMCs. These receptors were obtained from a woman aged 40 to 50 in good health and CMV-seropositive.

The chain links TRBV27 to TRBJ1-1; D perhaps matches TRBD1 (5 bases). V was shortened by 5 bases and J by 3 bases, with 7 bases between the two germline ends. This CDR3 is 12 amino acids long. Germline CDR1 reads MNHEY; CDR2 reads SMNVEV (reference sequence). The CDR3 DNA sequence: TGTGCCAGCAGTGGGGGGTACACTGAAGCTTTCTTT. It specifies CASSGGYTEAFF.

The chain links TRBV9 to TRBJ1-2; D gene uncertain. The CDR3 consists of 17 residues. V lost 3 bases and J lost 1, with 19 bases in between. The germline V gene encodes CDR1 SGDLS and CDR2 YYNGEE. The DNA of the CDR3 is TGTGCCAGCAGCGCACCCGCTGGCGGGCTAGGTAACTATGGCTACACCTTC. As protein: CASSAPAGGLGNYGYTF.

This clone has only a few counts. This chain connects TRBV28 to TRBJ1-1; D remains unclear. Germline CDR1 and CDR2: MDHEN and SYDVKM. The CDR3 spans 12 residues. V dropped 7 bases and J dropped 1 base, with 7 bases sitting between them. CDR3 bases: TGTGCCAGCACGCAGGCGAACACTGAAGCTTTCTTT. Encoded protein: CASTQANTEAFF.

This chain joins TRBV19 and TRBJ2-1; 13 nucleotides align to TRBD2. The V gene's germline CDR1 is LNHDA and CDR2 SQIVND (reference sequence). V lost 4 bases to trimming and J lost 2 bases; unmatched junction nucleotides: 14. CDR3 size: 20 residues. Here the CDR3 reads CASSTRLAGGFRTTYNEQFF. The CDR3, as DNA: TGTGCCAGTAGTACACGACTAGCGGGGGGATTCCGAACTACCTACAATGAGCAGTTCTTC.

This clone has more than one count but fewer than ten. The chain couples TRBV29-1 to TRBJ2-7; perhaps TRBD1 as D (5 bases). Germline lookup yields CDR1 SQVTM and CDR2 ANQGSEA. The CDR3 totals 11 residues. The germline V and J ends were trimmed by 7 bases and 4 bases, with 11 bases remaining between them. The CDR3 region is CSADQGYEQYF. The CDR3 coding sequence is TGCAGCGCTGACCAGGGTTACGAGCAGTACTTC.

This clone turned up a few times. The gene calls are TRBV5-4 and TRBJ2-5; D is uncertain. The V gene's germline CDR1 is SGHNT and CDR2 YYREEE (reference sequence). Between the trimmed V and J ends, which lost 4 bases and 2 bases, there was a span of 12 bases. The length of the CDR3 is 14 residues. The CDR3 protein is CASSTALDQETQYF. The CDR3 DNA reads TGTGCCAGCAGCACAGCACTGGATCAAGAGACCCAGTACTTC. The complete variable domain, with remaining parts taken from reference TRBV5-4 and TRBJ2-5, reads ETGVTQSPTHLIKTRGQQVTLRCSSQSGHNTVSWYQQALGQGPQFIFQYYREEENGRGNFPPRFSGLQFPNYSSELNVNALELDDSALYLCASSTALDQETQYFGPGTRLLVL.

This clone showed up just a few times. The chain has TRBV4-2 and TRBJ1-5; D may be TRBD1 (5 bases). This CDR3 is built from 15 residues. Germline-derived CDR1 and CDR2 are LGHNA and YNFKEQ. V lost 0 bases and J 7 bases, leaving 13 bases between the germline ends. The CDR3 nucleotides are TGTGCCAGCAGCCAAGAAACCAGGGTTGGACAGCCCCAGCATTTT. Protein: CASSQETRVGQPQHF.

The sample holds a few counts of this clone. The chain links TRBV30 to TRBJ1-5; 10 nucleotides align to TRBD1. The junction had 6 bases not matched to a gene; V was cut back by 1 base and J by 6 bases. The CDR3 totals 15 residues. CDR1 is GTSNPN and CDR2 is SVGIG in the germline V gene (reference sequence). The CDR3 here is CAWSDVGQGTQPQHF. CDR3 in DNA: TGTGCCTGGAGTGATGTGGGACAGGGGACTCAGCCCCAGCATTTT.

This clone was picked up a small number of times. This rearrangement joins TRBV7-9 to TRBJ1-4, with 12 positions matching TRBD1. The CDR3 contains 15 residues. V lost 5 bases and J lost 3; bases outside the gene matches: 1. Germline lookup yields CDR1 SEHNR and CDR2 FQNEAQ (reference sequence). The CDR3: CASSRDRGPNEKLFF. The CDR3 region has the DNA TGTGCCAGCAGCCGGGACAGGGGGCCTAATGAAAAACTGTTTTTT. The variable domain in full, with the rest retrieved from reference TRBV7-9 and TRBJ1-4, is DTGVSQNPRHKITKRGQNVTFRCDPISEHNRLYWYRQTLGQGPEFLTYFQNEAQLEKSRLLSDRFSAERPKGSFSTLEIQRTEQGDSAMYLCASSRDRGPNEKLFFGSGTQLSVL.

V gene TRBV7-3 combines with J gene TRBJ2-6; D is perhaps TRBD1 (6 bases). The V end was cut by 1 base, the J end by 0 bases, with 13 bases between. Per germline, CDR1 SGHTA and CDR2 FQGTGA. The CDR3 length is 18 residues. CDR3: CASSLKRQALSGANVLTF. CDR3 in DNA: TGTGCCAGCAGCTTAAAGAGACAGGCCCTCTCTGGGGCCAACGTCCTGACTTTC.

This sequence joins TRBV7-9 and TRBJ1-6; D call uncertain. Germline values: CDR1 SEHNR, CDR2 FQNEAQ (reference sequence). Trimming left V 6 bases short and J 9 bases short, with 15 bases between. This CDR3 comprises 14 residues. CDR3 in DNA: TGTGCCAGCAGTCAGACACAAGGTGGTTCACCCCTCCACTTT. It codes for CASSQTQGGSPLHF. Full variable domain (missing parts from reference TRBV7-9 and TRBJ1-6): DTGVSQNPRHKITKRGQNVTFRCDPISEHNRLYWYRQTLGQGPEFLTYFQNEAQLEKSRLLSDRFSAERPKGSFSTLEIQRTEQGDSAMYLCASSQTQGGSPLHFGNGTRLTVT.

The sample holds a few counts of this clone. The rearrangement joins TRBV5-1 to TRBJ1-1; 10 positions agree with TRBD1. This CDR3 is 13 amino acids long. Germline loops: CDR1 SGHRS, CDR2 YFSETQ. Trimming cost V 0 bases and J 11 bases; bases outside gene matches: 4. The CDR3 sequence: CASSLADRGLAFF. The CDR3 bases are TGCGCCAGCAGCTTGGCCGACAGGGGGCTGGCTTTCTTT. The full variable domain, in which reference TRBV5-1 and TRBJ1-1 provide the parts outside the CDR3, is KAGVTQTPRYLIKTRGQQVTLSCSPISGHRSVSWYQQTPGQGLQFLFEYFSETQRNKGNFPGRFSGRQFSNSRSEMNVSTLELGDSALYLCASSLADRGLAFFGQGTRLTVV.

The chain has TRBV27 and TRBJ2-1, with D uncertain. The V end was cut by 3 bases, the J end by 4 bases, with 7 bases between. Germline CDR1 and CDR2: MNHEY and SMNVEV (reference sequence). The CDR3 is made up of 13 amino acids. The CDR3: CASSFRRYNEQFF. In DNA, the CDR3 is TGTGCCAGCAGTTTTCGGCGGTACAATGAGCAGTTCTTC.

V usage is TRBV6-5 and J usage is TRBJ1-3, with 7 bases identical to TRBD1. V lost 6 bases to trimming and J lost 0 bases; unmatched junction nucleotides: 5. The CDR3 runs 15 residues. Germline V gives CDR1 MNHEY, CDR2 SVGAGI. CDR3 loop: CASSAQGFSGNTIYF. CDR3 coding DNA: TGTGCCAGCAGCGCACAGGGGTTCTCTGGAAACACCATATATTTT.

This clone was recorded a few times. The chain joins TRBV11-2 to TRBJ1-2; 7 bases are shared with TRBD1. CDR3 size: 13 residues. The germline V gene has CDR1 SGHAT and CDR2 FQNNGV. Germline trimming cut 3 bases from V and 8 bases from J; bases unmatched to any gene: 6. For the CDR3, the DNA is TGTGCCAGCAGCTTGGACAGGTTGAACGGCTACACCTTC. Protein: CASSLDRLNGYTF.

The chain recombines TRBV10-3 with TRBJ1-2; D not resolved. Looked up from germline, CDR1 is ENHRY and CDR2 is SYGVKD. This CDR3 region has 13 residues. With 0 bases removed from V and 4 bases from J, the gap between germline ends came to 6 bases. CDR3 sequence (DNA): TGTGCCATCAGTGAGTCGACAATCTATGGCTACACCTTC. Translated, it gives CAISESTIYGYTF.

The chain carries TRBV7-2 and TRBJ2-7; TRBD1 might be the D (5 bases). The germline gives CDR1 SGHTA, CDR2 FQGNSA. With 3 bases removed from V and 2 bases from J, the gap between germline ends came to 11 bases. The CDR3 covers 14 residues. The CDR3 sequence: CASSFLDIPYEQYF. In DNA form, the CDR3 reads TGTGCCAGCAGCTTCCTGGACATACCCTACGAGCAGTACTTC.

This chain connects TRBV6-5 to TRBJ1-1; D is unclear. Per germline, CDR1 MNHEY and CDR2 SVGAGI. The CDR3 has 15 residues. V was trimmed by 6 bases and J by 1 base, leaving 15 bases between them. The CDR3 is CASRIPGTPNTEAFF. The CDR3 DNA is TGTGCCAGCAGAATCCCGGGAACCCCGAACACTGAAGCTTTCTTT.

This clone was counted a few times. The chain joins TRBV6-5 to TRBJ1-1, with D perhaps TRBD1 (6 bases). The CDR3 is made up of 15 amino acids. From germline, CDR1 is MNHEY and CDR2 SVGAGI. V was cut by 1 base and J by 4 bases, with 13 bases left in between. The CDR3 sequence: CASSYFSGQSTEAFF. The CDR3 DNA reads TGTGCCAGCAGTTACTTCTCAGGACAGAGCACTGAAGCTTTCTTT.

Here the CDR3 reads CASSSGLAKNIQYF. CDR3 nucleotide sequence: TGTGCCAGCAGCTCAGGGCTAGCCAAAAACATTCAGTACTTC. The chain couples TRBV5-4 to TRBJ2-4; D may be TRBD1 (5 bases). V was pared by 3 bases and J by 0 bases, with 7 bases between. The CDR3 length is 14 residues. From germline, CDR1 is SGHNT and CDR2 YYREEE (reference sequence).

The chain carries TRBV28 and TRBJ1-2; 7 nucleotides agree with TRBD1. Germline CDR1 MDHEN, CDR2 SYDVKM. The CDR3 contains 16 residues. J lost 5 bases, V lost 5 bases, and 14 bases had no gene match. CDR3 amino acids: CASSLLGSGTVYGYTF. DNA for the CDR3: TGTGCCAGCAGTCTGTTGGGCTCCGGGACAGTTTATGGCTACACCTTC.

This clone was recorded once. J is TRBJ2-3 and V is TRBV5-1; TRBD2 matches at 8 bases. The CDR3 covers 16 residues. V lost 0 bases to trimming and J lost 4 bases; unmatched junction nucleotides: 7. Germline CDR1 reads SGHRS; CDR2 reads YFSETQ. The CDR3 loop reads CASSLVERGLADTQYF. CDR3 bases: TGCGCCAGCAGCTTGGTTGAGCGGGGGCTCGCAGATACGCAGTATTTT.

The V and J genes are TRBV7-2 and TRBJ2-6; D is unresolved. Trimming shortened V by 2 bases and J by 0 bases, and 5 bases separated the two germline ends. Germline lookup yields CDR1 SGHTA and CDR2 FQGNSA. CDR3 length: 15 amino acids. CDR3 nucleotide sequence: TGTGCCAGCAGCTTACAGGCCTCTGGGGCCAACGTCCTGACTTTC. Its translation is CASSLQASGANVLTF. Looking up the rest from reference TRBV7-2 and TRBJ2-6 gives the full variable domain: GAGVSQSPSNKVTEKGKDVELRCDPISGHTALYWYRQSLGQGLEFLIYFQGNSAPDKSGLPSDRFSAERTGGSVSTLTIQRTQQEDSAVYLCASSLQASGANVLTFGAGSRLTVL.

This rearrangement joins TRBV27 to TRBJ2-7, with 10 bases fitting TRBD1. This CDR3 comprises 15 residues. V shed 3 bases and J 0 bases; nucleotides not matched to a gene: 2. Germline CDR1 MNHEY, CDR2 SMNVEV (reference sequence). The CDR3: CASSLRTGGSYEQYF. The DNA for the CDR3 is TGTGCCAGCAGTTTGCGGACAGGGGGCTCCTACGAGCAGTACTTC.